This is a list of T cell receptor beta chains from one sample in a study of OX40 agonist ivuxolimab in advanced cancers. Here immunoSEQ multiplex PCR was the method, and the copy in TCRdb shows in-frame clones only, minus some. The sample contains 92,000 or so clones, approximately 84% of which appear only once. The sequenced sample was CD4+ or CD8+ T cells sorted from blood, obtained in a trial of the OX40 agonist ivuxolimab. These receptors came from an adult with an advanced solid tumor such as melanoma, head and neck, liver or kidney cancer. Each CDR3 is given with its conserved first and last residue. Each record gives: CDR3 protein, CDR3 DNA, V gene, J gene, clone size, D gene. D genes are given only for firm matches. Only part of the rows carry a size: once, few, many, or a class if the clone is expanded.

CASSQEDPSGTYEQYF	TGCGCCAGCAGCCAAGAAGACCCTAGCGGGACCTACGAGCAGTACTTC	TRBV4-1	TRBJ2-7	.	TRBD2
CASSLLTSGGAGYNEQFF	TGTGCCAGCAGCTTGTTGACTAGCGGGGGGGCCGGTTACAATGAGCAGTTCTTC	TRBV11-1	TRBJ2-1	.	TRBD2
CASSLAGGFTEAFF	TGTGCCAGCAGCTTAGCCGGCGGGTTCACTGAAGCTTTCTTT	TRBV7-9	TRBJ1-1	.	.
CASSLVAKSTGELFF	TGTGCCAGCAGCTTGGTAGCCAAGAGCACCGGGGAGCTGTTTTTT	TRBV5-6	TRBJ2-2	.	.
CASSYSSRVGYEQYF	TGTGCCAGCAGTTACTCTTCCAGGGTCGGCTACGAGCAGTACTTC	TRBV6-6	TRBJ2-7	.	.
CASRRQGEAFF	TGTGCCAGCAGACGACAAGGTGAAGCTTTCTTT	TRBV6-6	TRBJ1-1	.	.
CAISEQGGNYGYTF	TGTGCCATCAGTGAACAGGGAGGTAACTATGGCTACACCTTC	TRBV10-3	TRBJ1-2	.	.
CASSQETSGRERAEQFF	TGCGCCAGCAGCCAAGAGACTAGCGGGAGGGAGAGAGCTGAGCAGTTCTTC	TRBV4-1	TRBJ2-1	.	TRBD2
CASSEFQLAGGPGQYF	TGTGCCAGCAGTGAATTCCAACTAGCGGGAGGGCCGGGGCAGTACTTC	TRBV6-1	TRBJ2-7	.	TRBD2
CASSLVGYEQYF	TGTGCCAGCAGCTTAGTCGGCTACGAGCAGTACTTC	TRBV7-9	TRBJ2-7	few	.
CATTTLRGSSYNEQFF	TGTGCCACCACTACCCTCAGGGGTAGCTCCTACAATGAGCAGTTCTTC	TRBV19	TRBJ2-1	.	.
CGTGQGTQQYF	TGTGGAACGGGACAGGGGACCCAGCAGTACTTC	TRBV6-6	TRBJ2-7	.	TRBD1
CASRHNTGELFF	TGTGCCAGCAGGCACAACACCGGGGAGCTGTTTTTT	TRBV7-2	TRBJ2-2	few	.
CASSESQDRVNQPQHF	TGCGCCAGCAGTGAGTCCCAGGACAGGGTGAATCAGCCCCAGCATTTT	TRBV10-1	TRBJ1-5	.	TRBD1